A selection of T cell receptor beta chains follows, all from one sample in a study of blood T cell repertoires in COVID-19. Sequenced by immunoSEQ multiplex PCR; TCRdb stores in-frame clones only, minus some. The sample comprises about 92,000 clones, approximately 85% of which are singletons, and roughly an eighth rests with the top ten. Sequenced: peripheral blood. The receptor source for this set is a human donor in a cohort sampled during active COVID-19. Both conserved end residues are trimmed from each CDR3. Fields, in order: J gene, clone size, V gene, CDR3 protein. The size of a clone is reported for some rows only, either as once, few or many, or as a class for expanded clones.

j_call: TRBJ2-5; clone_size: .; v_call: TRBV20-1; cdr3_aa: SASGTSGETQY
j_call: TRBJ1-2; clone_size: .; v_call: TRBV6-6; cdr3_aa: ASSYEGGQGGGYT
j_call: TRBJ1-5; clone_size: .; v_call: TRBV12-3/TRBV12-4; cdr3_aa: ASSLGRNQPQH
j_call: TRBJ2-1; clone_size: once; v_call: TRBV19; cdr3_aa: ASRDWDNEQF
j_call: TRBJ2-3; clone_size: .; v_call: TRBV7-3; cdr3_aa: ASSSRSSGTDTQY
j_call: TRBJ1-2; clone_size: .; v_call: TRBV24-1; cdr3_aa: ATSDPALEYGYT
j_call: TRBJ2-4; clone_size: .; v_call: TRBV7-2; cdr3_aa: ASSDASGGYVNIQY
j_call: TRBJ1-2; clone_size: .; v_call: TRBV9; cdr3_aa: ASSVEDRIYGYT
j_call: TRBJ2-3; clone_size: .; v_call: TRBV27; cdr3_aa: ASTPGGGADTQY
j_call: TRBJ1-2; clone_size: .; v_call: TRBV30; cdr3_aa: AWSTGAYGYT
j_call: TRBJ1-2; clone_size: few; v_call: TRBV4-3; cdr3_aa: ASSQGLDRGWGYT
j_call: TRBJ1-3; clone_size: .; v_call: TRBV28; cdr3_aa: ATLDRTSGNTIY
j_call: TRBJ2-7; clone_size: .; v_call: TRBV9; cdr3_aa: ASSVGPDYEQY
j_call: TRBJ2-3; clone_size: .; v_call: TRBV11-2; cdr3_aa: ASSLFRGLGRERPDTQY
j_call: TRBJ1-5; clone_size: .; v_call: TRBV19; cdr3_aa: ASSISGGNQPQH
j_call: TRBJ2-1; clone_size: .; v_call: TRBV19; cdr3_aa: ATQRSNDDEQF
j_call: TRBJ1-5; clone_size: few; v_call: TRBV4-2; cdr3_aa: ASSQFRQGGQPQH
j_call: TRBJ2-2; clone_size: .; v_call: TRBV7-9; cdr3_aa: ASSSTLAGLRTNTGELF
j_call: TRBJ2-5; clone_size: .; v_call: TRBV5-1; cdr3_aa: ASSERDSQETQY
j_call: TRBJ1-2; clone_size: once; v_call: TRBV19; cdr3_aa: ASSIDRDSYGYT
j_call: TRBJ2-3; clone_size: .; v_call: TRBV9; cdr3_aa: ASSAYRVLRGTDTQY
j_call: TRBJ2-3; clone_size: once; v_call: TRBV12-3/TRBV12-4; cdr3_aa: ASRSLGTDTQY
j_call: TRBJ2-5; clone_size: .; v_call: TRBV3-1/TRBV3-2; cdr3_aa: ASSQPRTRKETQY
j_call: TRBJ2-5; clone_size: .; v_call: TRBV25-1; cdr3_aa: ASSEYGRVEETQY
j_call: TRBJ1-2; clone_size: .; v_call: TRBV19; cdr3_aa: ASSKDRGLDYGYT
j_call: TRBJ1-2; clone_size: .; v_call: TRBV10-3; cdr3_aa: AISEQGYYGYT
j_call: TRBJ2-7; clone_size: few; v_call: TRBV20-1; cdr3_aa: SASLSSGSYEQY
j_call: TRBJ1-4; clone_size: .; v_call: TRBV28; cdr3_aa: ASSLVGQGSEKLF
j_call: TRBJ2-7; clone_size: .; v_call: TRBV5-8; cdr3_aa: ASSLEGGAGYYEQY
j_call: TRBJ2-1; clone_size: .; v_call: TRBV7-6; cdr3_aa: ASSLAQRTSGPGSYNEQF
j_call: TRBJ2-6; clone_size: .; v_call: TRBV7-2; cdr3_aa: ASSTGGAGANVLT
j_call: TRBJ2-2; clone_size: .; v_call: TRBV19; cdr3_aa: ASTTSGGTGELF
j_call: TRBJ2-7; clone_size: .; v_call: TRBV4-3; cdr3_aa: ASSRAGGHPYEQY
j_call: TRBJ1-2; clone_size: .; v_call: TRBV19; cdr3_aa: ASSATHAHNYGYT
j_call: TRBJ2-5; clone_size: .; v_call: TRBV6-5; cdr3_aa: ASSYRTGGRETQY
j_call: TRBJ1-4; clone_size: .; v_call: TRBV28; cdr3_aa: ASSRQGGINEKLF
j_call: TRBJ2-1; clone_size: .; v_call: TRBV4-1; cdr3_aa: ASSLQGAGGEQF
j_call: TRBJ1-2; clone_size: few; v_call: TRBV5-1; cdr3_aa: ASSWDSVNYGYT
j_call: TRBJ1-2; clone_size: .; v_call: TRBV28; cdr3_aa: ASRLGGWASGYT
j_call: TRBJ2-7; clone_size: .; v_call: TRBV5-1; cdr3_aa: ASSLGAGAREQY
j_call: TRBJ2-6; clone_size: .; v_call: TRBV29-1; cdr3_aa: SFRGSGANVLT
j_call: TRBJ1-3; clone_size: once; v_call: TRBV9; cdr3_aa: ASSVGSGGLGNTIY
j_call: TRBJ1-5; clone_size: .; v_call: TRBV28; cdr3_aa: ASSLRDYSNQPQH
j_call: TRBJ2-7; clone_size: .; v_call: TRBV7-2; cdr3_aa: ASSPQAGISYEQY
j_call: TRBJ1-2; clone_size: .; v_call: TRBV6-4; cdr3_aa: ASGQGPPSNYGYT
j_call: TRBJ2-1; clone_size: .; v_call: TRBV11-1; cdr3_aa: ASSSSGRAANEQF
j_call: TRBJ2-1; clone_size: .; v_call: TRBV19; cdr3_aa: ASRSGGRGYNEQF
j_call: TRBJ2-7; clone_size: .; v_call: TRBV7-8; cdr3_aa: ASSFRGDEQY
j_call: TRBJ2-7; clone_size: few; v_call: TRBV5-4; cdr3_aa: ASSLGGNNYPQY
j_call: TRBJ1-3; clone_size: .; v_call: TRBV9; cdr3_aa: ASSAFQFSGNTIY
j_call: TRBJ1-1; clone_size: few; v_call: TRBV2; cdr3_aa: ASSEYFLGQKNTEAF
j_call: TRBJ2-2; clone_size: .; v_call: TRBV7-3; cdr3_aa: ASSRDRNTGELF
j_call: TRBJ1-5; clone_size: .; v_call: TRBV9; cdr3_aa: ASSTDRDEPQH
j_call: TRBJ2-1; clone_size: .; v_call: TRBV2; cdr3_aa: ASSPTSGNVGEQF
j_call: TRBJ2-4; clone_size: .; v_call: TRBV5-1; cdr3_aa: ASSPYRDRGPYLAKNIQY